The 13 T cell receptor beta chains presented below share a single source sample, sequenced in a study of T cells in Graves' hyperthyroidism and ophthalmopathy. Authors of the study amplified TCR beta CDR3 regions from RNA transcripts. TCR CDR3 underwent first-round RT-PCR with the HTBI primer set. TCRdb reprocessed the multiplex PCR reads via MiXCR and lists one record per CDR3 protein. The data contain hundreds of thousands of distinct CDR3 sequences, about 15% of them singletons. Sequences were obtained from blood. The receptors here all came from a woman in her 50s with Graves' ophthalmopathy.

This clonotype occurred many times. V usage is TRBV24-1 and J usage is TRBJ2-3; D remains ambiguous. There are 14 residues in the CDR3. The germline gives CDR1 KGHDR, CDR2 SFDVKD. V was pared by 4 bases and J by 6 bases, with 13 bases between. CDR3 residues: CATSDPDGVDTQYF. CDR3 nucleotide sequence: TGTGCCACCAGTGACCCGGACGGCGTGGATACGCAGTATTTT.

This clonotype appeared many times. The chain recombines TRBV11-1 with TRBJ2-3; possible D gene TRBD1, 5 bases. V was pared by 3 bases and J by 2 bases, with 12 bases between. The CDR3 length is 15 residues. CDR1 is SGHAT and CDR2 is FQDESV in the germline V gene (reference sequence). CDR3 protein: CASSLDKTYTDTQYF. DNA of the CDR3: TGTGCCAGCAGCTTGGACAAGACCTACACAGATACGCAGTATTTT.

This clonotype was found many times. V is TRBV30 and J is TRBJ2-3; D is perhaps TRBD1 or TRBD2 (5 bases each). Trimming removed 8 bases at V and 2 bases at J, with 14 bases between. CDR3 length equals 13 residues. Germline CDR1 and CDR2: GTSNPN and SVGIG (reference sequence). As DNA, the CDR3 is TGTGCCCGGGGACCCAAGCTCACAGATACGCAGTATTTT. It yields the protein CARGPKLTDTQYF.

The gene calls are TRBV7-2 and TRBJ2-2, with 7 bases identical to TRBD2. Germline-derived CDR1 and CDR2 are SGHTA and FQGNSA. This CDR3 contains 15 residues. V lost 5 bases to trimming and J lost 3 bases; unmatched junction nucleotides: 6. The CDR3 region has the DNA TGTGCCAGCAGCCAATTAACTAGCGACACCGGGGAGCTGTTTTTT. This encodes CASSQLTSDTGELFF.

This clonotype was counted only a few times. A much larger clone lies one base from this, so it may be a read error. The chain employs TRBV5-1 and TRBJ2-7, with TRBD1 as a possible D gene (5 bases). This CDR3 has 15 residues. V was clipped by 4 bases and J by 2 bases, with 16 bases between them. Germline V gene sequence: CDR1 SGHRS, CDR2 YFSETQ. The CDR3 DNA sequence: TGCGCCAGCAGCCTAACAGGCAGCAGGGCCTACGAGCAGTACTTC. It is translated as CASSLTGSRAYEQYF.

In this sample, this clonotype turned up many times. The genes are TRBV11-2 and TRBJ2-5, with D unclear. CDR3 length: 13 amino acids. Germline CDR1 is SGHAT and CDR2 is FQNNGV. Between the trimmed V and J ends, which lost 5 bases and 5 bases, there was a span of 12 bases. As DNA, the CDR3 is TGTGCCAGCAGCCCCTTTAGTCGGGAGACCCAGTACTTC. It is translated as CASSPFSRETQYF. Based on the CDR3 plus reference TRBV11-2 and TRBJ2-5, the full variable domain is EAGVAQSPRYKIIEKRQSVAFWCNPISGHATLYWYQQILGQGPKLLIQFQNNGVVDDSQLPKDRFSAERLKGVDSTLKIQPAKLEDSAVYLCASSPFSRETQYFGPGTRLLVL.

The chain is built from TRBV5-1 and TRBJ2-5; D gene ambiguous. The CDR3 is 13 amino acids. Germline CDR1 SGHRS, CDR2 YFSETQ. Deletions cut 4 bases from V and 7 bases from J, with 14 bases between. The CDR3 protein is CASSPTPDGTQYF. CDR3 coding DNA: TGCGCCAGCAGCCCAACCCCCGACGGGACCCAGTACTTC.

This clonotype occurred many times. The chain couples TRBV7-9 to TRBJ1-1; TRBD1 aligns across 8 bases. Germline V gene lookup returns CDR1 SEHNR and CDR2 FQNEAQ (reference sequence). This CDR3 is 12 amino acids long. After removal of 5 bases from V and 7 bases from J, the junction contained 3 bases not matched to a gene. The CDR3 DNA is TGTGCCAGCAGCCGGACAGGGATTGAAGCTTTCTTT. Its protein product is CASSRTGIEAFF.

This clonotype was seen at least ten times. The J gene is TRBJ1-4, the V gene TRBV5-1; a weak D match, TRBD1 (5 bases). Germline-derived CDR1 and CDR2 are SGHRS and YFSETQ. The CDR3 is 18 residues long. V was clipped by 0 bases and J by 4 bases, with 19 bases between them. The CDR3, as DNA: TGCGCCAGCAGCTTGGCAGGACACATCCCAAGAGATAATGAAAAACTGTTTTTT. Amino acid sequence: CASSLAGHIPRDNEKLFF. Combining the CDR3 with reference TRBV5-1 and TRBJ1-4 gives the whole variable domain KAGVTQTPRYLIKTRGQQVTLSCSPISGHRSVSWYQQTPGQGLQFLFEYFSETQRNKGNFPGRFSGRQFSNSRSEMNVSTLELGDSALYLCASSLAGHIPRDNEKLFFGSGTQLSVL.

The V call is TRBV6-2 or TRBV6-3, the J call TRBJ2-7, with D perhaps TRBD2 (6 bases). This CDR3 has 13 amino acids. Per the germline V gene, CDR1 is MNHEY and CDR2 is SVGEGT. The germline V and J ends were trimmed by 5 bases and 2 bases, with 10 bases remaining between them. The chain's CDR3 is CASSGGFTYEQYF. CDR3 in DNA: TGTGCCAGCAGTGGGGGGTTTACCTACGAGCAGTACTTC.

The table lists this clonotype with many counts. The rearrangement uses TRBV7-8 and TRBJ2-3; 15 bases are a match to TRBD2. The CDR3 loop spans 16 amino acids. V was pared by 3 bases and J by 6 bases, with 4 bases of the junction left unmatched. Germline assignment: CDR1 SGHVS and CDR2 FQNEAQ. As DNA, the CDR3 is TGTGCCAGCAGCTTCATCGGGACTAGCGGGAGGGATACGCAGTATTTT. Translating gives CASSFIGTSGRDTQYF.

This clonotype was recorded at least ten times. V usage is TRBV10-3 and J usage is TRBJ2-1, with D perhaps assigned TRBD1 or TRBD2 (5 bases each). CDR1 and CDR2 (germline): ENHRY, SYGVKD. The V gene lost 10 bases and the J gene lost 9 bases, with 13 bases spanning the gap. CDR3 length: 11 residues. DNA for the CDR3: TGTGCCACGAGAGGGGTGCGTGAGCAGTTCTTC. This gives the protein CATRGVREQFF.

This clonotype was counted only a few times. This chain uses TRBV3-1 with TRBJ2-3; weak D call: TRBD2 (5 bases). The CDR3 is 14 amino acids. Trimming pared 0 bases from V and 9 bases from J, leaving 13 bases between. Per germline, CDR1 LGHDT and CDR2 YNNKEL (reference sequence). In DNA form, the CDR3 reads TGTGCCAGCAGCCAAGACTGGCCCGGGAAAACGCAGTATTTT. It codes for CASSQDWPGKTQYF.